This is a list of T cell receptor beta chains from one sample in a study of blood T cell repertoires in COVID-19. Clones were read by immunoSEQ multiplex PCR, and TCRdb kept only the in-frame ones, dropping some. The sample has about 240,000 clones, approximately 86% seen once; the top ten hold roughly 3.5%. The sequenced sample consisted of PBMCs or T cells enriched from blood (not recorded which). Receptors originate from a woman between 35 and 50 years old with acute COVID-19. CDR3s include the opening cysteine and the closing phenylalanine or tryptophan. Fields, in order: CDR3 length, V gene, clone size, CDR3 protein. Clone size is stated in some rows and not others, as once, few, many or a class when expanded.

>14|TRBV7-9|.
CASSSTSFQETQYF
>14|TRBV27|.
CASSSGLAGVREYF
>15|TRBV9|many
CASSVDGQAYNEQFF
>15|TRBV6-1|once
CASSELTGGTGELFF
>16|TRBV3-1/TRBV3-2|.
CASSQPSGIYSYEQYF
>15|TRBV11-3|few
CASSHRTGSATEAFF
>17|TRBV3-1/TRBV3-2|.
CASSQDGALLAKNIQYF
>14|TRBV10-3|.
CAISQGTTNEKLFF
>14|TRBV3-1/TRBV3-2|.
CASSPQQGQETQYF
>15|TRBV7-9|.
CASSTAGSNTDTQYF
>15|TRBV11-3|.
CASSLATGVFYEQYF
>15|TRBV6-5|.
CASRNPGQGIYGYTF
>15|TRBV6-5|once
CASSYSFDRLETQYF
>19|TRBV9|.
CASGRPGTGVRDLYNEQFF
>15|TRBV5-4|.
CASSLDGTSEYEQYF
>15|TRBV27|.
CASTPHGEGYSPLHF
>17|TRBV19|.
CASSIDLRGNIPYEQYF
>14|TRBV9|.
CASSRVPGHGPEFF
>14|TRBV6-5|.
CASSYSGVNSPLHF
>14|TRBV6-5|.
CASSPRGGGYGYTF
>15|TRBV5-5|few
CASSLGLFTDYGYTF
>16|TRBV28|.
CASSPQTAGAKNIQYF
>13|TRBV6-5|.
CASSTGGGNTIYF
>17|TRBV5-1|.
CASSRFQAGTSTDTQYF
>16|TRBV5-1|.
CASSYRPGDSVETQYF
>15|TRBV7-9|.
CASSLASVSGNTIYF
>13|TRBV7-9|once
CASSSDREETQYF
>15|TRBV4-2|once
CASTQEASGSYEQYF